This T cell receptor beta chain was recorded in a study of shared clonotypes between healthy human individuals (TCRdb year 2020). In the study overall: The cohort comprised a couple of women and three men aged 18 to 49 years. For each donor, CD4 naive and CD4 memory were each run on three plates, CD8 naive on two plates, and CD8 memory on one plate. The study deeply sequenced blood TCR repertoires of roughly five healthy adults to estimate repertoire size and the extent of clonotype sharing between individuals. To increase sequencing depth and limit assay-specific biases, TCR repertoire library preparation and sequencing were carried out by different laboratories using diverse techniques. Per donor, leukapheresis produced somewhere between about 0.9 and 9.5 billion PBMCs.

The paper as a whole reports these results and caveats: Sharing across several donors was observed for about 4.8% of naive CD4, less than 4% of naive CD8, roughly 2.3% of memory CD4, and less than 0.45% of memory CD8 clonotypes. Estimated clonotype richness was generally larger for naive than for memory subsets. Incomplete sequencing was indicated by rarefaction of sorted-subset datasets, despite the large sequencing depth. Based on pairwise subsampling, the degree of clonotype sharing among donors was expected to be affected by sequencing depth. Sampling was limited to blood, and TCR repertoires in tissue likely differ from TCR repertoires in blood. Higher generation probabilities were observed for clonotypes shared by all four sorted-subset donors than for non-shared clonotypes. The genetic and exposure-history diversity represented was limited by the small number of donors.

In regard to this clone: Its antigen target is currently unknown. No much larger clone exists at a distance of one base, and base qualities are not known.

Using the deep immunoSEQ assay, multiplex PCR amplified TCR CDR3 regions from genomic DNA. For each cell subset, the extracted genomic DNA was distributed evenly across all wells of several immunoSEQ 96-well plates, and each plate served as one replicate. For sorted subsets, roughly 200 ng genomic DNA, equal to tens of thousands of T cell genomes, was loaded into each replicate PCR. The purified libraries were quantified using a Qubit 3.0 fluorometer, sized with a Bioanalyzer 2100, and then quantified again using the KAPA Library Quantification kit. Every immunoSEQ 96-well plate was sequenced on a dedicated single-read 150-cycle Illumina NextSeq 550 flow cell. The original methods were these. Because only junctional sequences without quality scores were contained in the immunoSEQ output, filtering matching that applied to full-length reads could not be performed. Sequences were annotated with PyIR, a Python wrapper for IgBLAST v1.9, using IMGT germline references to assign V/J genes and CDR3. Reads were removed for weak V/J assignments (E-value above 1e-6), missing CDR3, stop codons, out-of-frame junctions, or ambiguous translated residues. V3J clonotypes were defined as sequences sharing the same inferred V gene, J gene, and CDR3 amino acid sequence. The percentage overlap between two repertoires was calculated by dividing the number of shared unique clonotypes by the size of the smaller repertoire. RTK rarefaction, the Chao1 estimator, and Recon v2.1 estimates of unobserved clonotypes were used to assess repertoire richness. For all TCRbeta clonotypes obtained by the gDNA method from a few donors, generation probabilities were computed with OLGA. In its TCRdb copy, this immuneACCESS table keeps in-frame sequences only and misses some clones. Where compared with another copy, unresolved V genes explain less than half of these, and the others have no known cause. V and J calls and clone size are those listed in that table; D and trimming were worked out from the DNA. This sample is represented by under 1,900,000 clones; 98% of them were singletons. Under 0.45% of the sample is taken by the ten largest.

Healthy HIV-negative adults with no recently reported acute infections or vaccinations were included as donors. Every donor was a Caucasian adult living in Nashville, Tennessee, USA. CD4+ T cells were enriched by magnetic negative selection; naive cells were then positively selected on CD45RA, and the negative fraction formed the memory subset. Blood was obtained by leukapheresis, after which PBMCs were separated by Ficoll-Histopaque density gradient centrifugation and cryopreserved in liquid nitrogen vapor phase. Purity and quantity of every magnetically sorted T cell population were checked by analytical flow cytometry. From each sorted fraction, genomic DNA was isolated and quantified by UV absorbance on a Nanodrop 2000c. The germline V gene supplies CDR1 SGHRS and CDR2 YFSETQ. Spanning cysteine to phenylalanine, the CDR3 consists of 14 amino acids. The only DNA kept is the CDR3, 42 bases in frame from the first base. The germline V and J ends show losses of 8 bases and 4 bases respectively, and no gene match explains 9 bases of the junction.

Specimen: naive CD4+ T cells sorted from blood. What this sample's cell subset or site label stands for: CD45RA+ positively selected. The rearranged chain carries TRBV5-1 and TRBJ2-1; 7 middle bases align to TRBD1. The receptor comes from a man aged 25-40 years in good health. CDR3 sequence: CASKWGQRYNEQFF. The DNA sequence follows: TGCGCCAGTAAATGGGGACAGCGTTACAATGAGCAGTTCTTC.